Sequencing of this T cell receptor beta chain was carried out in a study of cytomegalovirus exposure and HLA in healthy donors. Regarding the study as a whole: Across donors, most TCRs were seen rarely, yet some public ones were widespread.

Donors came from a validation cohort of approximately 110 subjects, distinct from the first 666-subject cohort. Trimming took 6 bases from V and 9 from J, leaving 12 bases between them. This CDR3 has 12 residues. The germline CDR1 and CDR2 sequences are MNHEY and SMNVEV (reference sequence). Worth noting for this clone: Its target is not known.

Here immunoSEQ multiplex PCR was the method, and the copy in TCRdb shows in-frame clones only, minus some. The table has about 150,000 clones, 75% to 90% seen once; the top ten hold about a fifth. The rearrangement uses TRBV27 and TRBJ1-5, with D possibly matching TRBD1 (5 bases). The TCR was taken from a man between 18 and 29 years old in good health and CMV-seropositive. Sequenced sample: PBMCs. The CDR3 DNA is TGTGCCAGCAGCGACGGGGGTCGGCCCCAGCATTTT. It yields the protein CASSDGGRPQHF.